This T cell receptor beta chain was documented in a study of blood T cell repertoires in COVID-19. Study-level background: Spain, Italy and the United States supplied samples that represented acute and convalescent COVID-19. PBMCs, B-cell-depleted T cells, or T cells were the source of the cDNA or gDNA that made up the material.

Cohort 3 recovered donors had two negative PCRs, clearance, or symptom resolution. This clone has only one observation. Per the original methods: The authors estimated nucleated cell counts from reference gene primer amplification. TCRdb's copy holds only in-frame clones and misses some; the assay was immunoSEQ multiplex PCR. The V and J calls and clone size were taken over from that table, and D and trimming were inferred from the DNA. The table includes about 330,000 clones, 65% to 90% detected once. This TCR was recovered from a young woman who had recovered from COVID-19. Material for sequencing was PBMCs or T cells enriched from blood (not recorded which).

This CDR3 is CASSHGGGYTF. CDR3 bases: TGTGCCAGCAGTCACGGAGGAGGCTACACCTTC. This rearrangement joins TRBV6-5 to TRBJ1-2; D unclear. Germline V lookup: CDR1 MNHEY, CDR2 SVGAGI. There are 11 residues in the CDR3. V was trimmed by 5 bases and J by 8 bases, leaving 9 bases between them.